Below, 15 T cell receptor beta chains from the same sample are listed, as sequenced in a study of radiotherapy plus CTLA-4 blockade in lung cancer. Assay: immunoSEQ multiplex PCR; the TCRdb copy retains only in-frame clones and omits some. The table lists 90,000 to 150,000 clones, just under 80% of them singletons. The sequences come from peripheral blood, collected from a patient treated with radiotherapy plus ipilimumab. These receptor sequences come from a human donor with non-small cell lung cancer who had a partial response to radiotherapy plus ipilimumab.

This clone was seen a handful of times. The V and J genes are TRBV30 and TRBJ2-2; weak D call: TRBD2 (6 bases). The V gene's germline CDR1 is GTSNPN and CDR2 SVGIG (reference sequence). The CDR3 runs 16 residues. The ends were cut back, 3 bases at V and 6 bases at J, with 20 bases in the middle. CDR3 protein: CAWREGPGRGSGELFF. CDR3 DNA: TGTGCCTGGAGGGAGGGGCCCGGGCGGGGTTCCGGGGAGCTGTTTTTT.

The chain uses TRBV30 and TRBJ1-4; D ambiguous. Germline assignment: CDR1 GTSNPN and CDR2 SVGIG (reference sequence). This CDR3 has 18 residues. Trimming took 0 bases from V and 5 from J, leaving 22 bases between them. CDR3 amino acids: CAWSVLFSMAPLNEKLFF. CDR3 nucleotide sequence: TGTGCCTGGAGTGTTTTGTTTTCGATGGCACCCTTAAATGAAAAACTGTTTTTT.

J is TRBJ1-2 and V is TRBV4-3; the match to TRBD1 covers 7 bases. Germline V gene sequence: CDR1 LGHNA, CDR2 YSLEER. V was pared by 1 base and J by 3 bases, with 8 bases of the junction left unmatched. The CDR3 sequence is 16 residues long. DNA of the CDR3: TGCGCCAGCAGCCAAGCCCCCGGACAGGACCACTATGGCTACACCTTC. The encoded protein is CASSQAPGQDHYGYTF.

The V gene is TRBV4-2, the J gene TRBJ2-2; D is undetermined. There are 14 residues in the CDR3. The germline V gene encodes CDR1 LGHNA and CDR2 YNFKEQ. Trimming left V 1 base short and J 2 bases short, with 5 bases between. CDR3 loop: CASSQARNTGELFF. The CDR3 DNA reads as TGTGCCAGCAGCCAAGCGCGAAACACCGGGGAGCTGTTTTTT.

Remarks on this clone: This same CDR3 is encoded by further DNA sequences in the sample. The CDR3 coding sequence is TGTGCCAGCAGCCAAGATCGGGGGGATACGCAGTATTTT. Protein product: CASSQDRGDTQYF. The chain uses TRBV4-2 and TRBJ2-3, with a tentative D call TRBD2 (6 bases). CDR3 size: 13 residues. CDR1 and CDR2 from the germline V gene are LGHNA and YNFKEQ. With 0 bases removed from V and 6 bases from J, the gap between germline ends came to 7 bases.

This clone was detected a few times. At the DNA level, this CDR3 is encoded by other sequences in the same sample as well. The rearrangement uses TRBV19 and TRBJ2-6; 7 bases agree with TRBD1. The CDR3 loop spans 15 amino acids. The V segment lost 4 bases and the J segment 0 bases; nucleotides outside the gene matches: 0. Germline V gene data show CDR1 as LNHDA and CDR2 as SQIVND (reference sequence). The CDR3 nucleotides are TGTGCCAGTAGTAGGGACAGCTCTGGGGCCAACGTCCTGACTTTC. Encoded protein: CASSRDSSGANVLTF.

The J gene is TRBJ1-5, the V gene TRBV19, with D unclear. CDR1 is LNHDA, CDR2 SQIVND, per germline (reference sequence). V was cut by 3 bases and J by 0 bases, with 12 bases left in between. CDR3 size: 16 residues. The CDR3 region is CASSITASASNQPQHF. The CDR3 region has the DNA TGTGCCAGTAGTATTACAGCTAGCGCTAGCAATCAGCCCCAGCATTTT.

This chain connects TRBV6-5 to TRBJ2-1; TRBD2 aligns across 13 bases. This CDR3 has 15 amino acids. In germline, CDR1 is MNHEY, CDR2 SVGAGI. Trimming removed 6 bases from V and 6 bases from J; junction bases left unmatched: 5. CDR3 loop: CASRYTSGRANEQFF. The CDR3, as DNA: TGTGCCAGCAGATACACTAGCGGGAGGGCCAATGAGCAGTTCTTC.

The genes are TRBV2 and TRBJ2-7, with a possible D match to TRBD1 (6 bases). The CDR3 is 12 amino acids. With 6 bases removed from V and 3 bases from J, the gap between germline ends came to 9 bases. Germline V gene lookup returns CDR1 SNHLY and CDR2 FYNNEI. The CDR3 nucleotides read TGTGCCAGCAGGGGGGCTCGCTACGAGCAGTACGTC. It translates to CASRGARYEQYV.

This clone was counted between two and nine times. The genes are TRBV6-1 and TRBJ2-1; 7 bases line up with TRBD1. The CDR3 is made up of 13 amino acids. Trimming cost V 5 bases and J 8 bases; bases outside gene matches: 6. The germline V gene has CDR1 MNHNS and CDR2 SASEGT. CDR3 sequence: CASSYNTGDEQFF. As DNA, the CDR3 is TGTGCCAGCAGTTATAACACAGGGGATGAGCAGTTCTTC.

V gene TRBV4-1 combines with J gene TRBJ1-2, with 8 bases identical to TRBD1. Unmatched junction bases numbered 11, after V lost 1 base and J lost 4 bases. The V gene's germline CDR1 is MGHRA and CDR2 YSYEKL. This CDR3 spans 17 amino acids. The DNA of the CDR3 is TGCGCCAGCAGCCAAGTCGGGGACAGGCGCCACCGCTATGGCTACACCTTC. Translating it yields CASSQVGDRRHRYGYTF.

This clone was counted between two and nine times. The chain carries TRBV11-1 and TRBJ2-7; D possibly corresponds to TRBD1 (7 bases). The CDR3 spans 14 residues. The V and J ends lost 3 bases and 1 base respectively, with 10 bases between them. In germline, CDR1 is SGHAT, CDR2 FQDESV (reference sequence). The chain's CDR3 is CASSFSGGSYEQYV. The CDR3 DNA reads TGTGCCAGCAGCTTTTCAGGGGGGTCCTACGAGCAGTACGTC.

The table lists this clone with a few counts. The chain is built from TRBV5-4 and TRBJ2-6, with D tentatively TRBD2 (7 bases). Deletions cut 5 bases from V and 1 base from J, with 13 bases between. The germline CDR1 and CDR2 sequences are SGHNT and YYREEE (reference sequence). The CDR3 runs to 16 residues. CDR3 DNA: TGTGCCAGCAGTTCTGGGAGGGGGTCTGGGGCCAACGTCCTGACTTTC. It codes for CASSSGRGSGANVLTF.

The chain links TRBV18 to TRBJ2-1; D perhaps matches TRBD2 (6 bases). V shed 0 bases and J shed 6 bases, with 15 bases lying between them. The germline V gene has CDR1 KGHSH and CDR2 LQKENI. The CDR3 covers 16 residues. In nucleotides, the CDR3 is TGTGCCAGCTCACCACCCTTCGGGAGTGTGGTCAATGAGCAGTTCTTC. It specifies CASSPPFGSVVNEQFF.

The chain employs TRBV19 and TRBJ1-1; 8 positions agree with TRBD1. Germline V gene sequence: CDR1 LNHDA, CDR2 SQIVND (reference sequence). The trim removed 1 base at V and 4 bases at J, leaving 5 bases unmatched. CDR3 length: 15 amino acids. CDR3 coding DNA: TGTGCCAGTAGTATAGGGGGCACAGGGGGCACTGAAGCTTTCTTT. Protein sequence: CASSIGGTGGTEAFF.